The clone carrying this TCR beta chain was recorded a few times. The antigen is not known. This sample was included in a study of CD8 T cells in ankylosing spondylitis. CDR1 DFQATT and CDR2 SNEGSKA come from the germline V gene (reference sequence). The J segment lost 7 bases and the V segment lost 1 base, leaving 10 bases of the junction unmatched. The CDR3 covers 16 residues. TCRdb re-called the 5' RACE reads through MiXCR, storing one row per CDR3 protein. This sample yields more than 150,000 distinct CDR3 sequences, of which 15% to 20% are seen a single time; about 4.3% belongs to the top ten. Regarding the study as a whole: As reported, disease-linked clones showed significant enrichment in matched ankylosing spondylitis synovial fluid. Clones that were linked to disease were CD8+ and were relatively rare in peripheral blood.

The V gene is TRBV20-1, the J gene TRBJ1-5; 10 nucleotides align to TRBD1. This receptor was identified in a male donor between 5 and 35 years old with ankylosing spondylitis or in good health (not recorded which). Sequences were obtained from blood, either unsorted or a sorted T cell fraction (not recorded which). The CDR3 reads CSARVDRGSFSQPQHF. The CDR3 DNA reads TGCAGTGCTAGAGTGGACAGGGGGTCCTTTTCCCAGCCCCAGCATTTT.